These 27 T cell receptor beta chains originate from one sample sequenced in a study of cytomegalovirus exposure and HLA in healthy donors. The study ran its PCR with 60 Vbeta and 13 Jbeta primers. The protocol was immunoSEQ multiplex PCR, while the TCRdb copy is restricted to in-frame clones and leaves out a portion. In the table there are some 67,000 clones, over 75% of which are singletons. What was sequenced was PBMCs. These receptors were collected from a man aged 35 to 55 in good health and CMV-seronegative.

This clone has only one observation. The gene calls are TRBV5-1 and TRBJ2-1; 11 bases fit TRBD1. V dropped 0 bases and J dropped 4; count of bases not matched to a gene: 6. The CDR3 extends over 17 amino acids. Germline CDR1 SGHRS, CDR2 YFSETQ. The CDR3 DNA reads TGCGCCAGCAGCTTGGACGGGACAGGGGGGGGATACAATGAGCAGTTCTTC. Amino acid sequence: CASSLDGTGGGYNEQFF. Based on the CDR3 plus reference TRBV5-1 and TRBJ2-1, the full variable domain is KAGVTQTPRYLIKTRGQQVTLSCSPISGHRSVSWYQQTPGQGLQFLFEYFSETQRNKGNFPGRFSGRQFSNSRSEMNVSTLELGDSALYLCASSLDGTGGGYNEQFFGPGTRLTVL.

This chain connects TRBV10-1 to TRBJ2-7; possibly TRBD1 for D (5 bases). The ends were cut back, 2 bases at V and 2 bases at J, with 13 bases in the middle. This CDR3 is 15 amino acids long. The germline gives CDR1 WNHNN, CDR2 SYGVQD (reference sequence). CDR3 DNA: TGCGCCAGCAGTGAGGCAGGGATGGGTCCCTACGAGCAGTACTTC. This gives the protein CASSEAGMGPYEQYF.

The chain links TRBV5-1 to TRBJ2-5; 7 nucleotides agree with TRBD1. Germline CDR1 is SGHRS and CDR2 is YFSETQ. The CDR3 sequence is 15 residues long. The junction had 6 bases not matched to a gene; V was cut back by 4 bases and J by 0 bases. CDR3 DNA sequence: TGCGCCAGCAGCCCCGAGGACAGGAACCAAGAGACCCAGTACTTC. Protein: CASSPEDRNQETQYF.

This chain joins TRBV19 and TRBJ2-5, with 11 bases matching TRBD2. The assigned J gene may be wrong: the sequence end matches TRBJ2-7 better. The CDR3 length is 13 residues. Germline CDR1 is LNHDA and CDR2 is SQIVND (reference sequence). CDR3 in DNA: TGTGCCAGTAAGACTAGCGGGGCCTACGAGCAGTACTTC. This translates into CASKTSGAYEQYF.

The rearrangement uses TRBV7-9 and TRBJ2-7; a possible D gene is TRBD2 (7 bases). Trimming removed 5 bases at V and 6 bases at J, with 26 bases between. The CDR3 covers 17 residues. Germline V gene lookup returns CDR1 SEHNR and CDR2 FQNEAQ (reference sequence). CDR3 loop: CASSRGGGLPTTGEQYF. In DNA, the CDR3 is TGTGCCAGCAGCCGAGGGGGGGGACTCCCCACTACGGGCGAGCAGTACTTC.

The sample holds a few counts of this clone. The V call is TRBV7-2, the J call TRBJ2-3; 9 nucleotides match TRBD1. J lost 4 bases, V lost 7 bases, and 9 bases had no gene match. This CDR3 contains 15 residues. Germline CDR1 is SGHTA and CDR2 is FQGNSA. Here the CDR3 DNA reads TGTGCCAGCAAACGGGACAGGGATTTCGCAGATACGCAGTATTTT. Translation gives CASKRDRDFADTQYF.

V gene TRBV5-1 combines with J gene TRBJ2-5; D unclear. V was pared by 0 bases and J by 9 bases, with 9 bases between. Germline values: CDR1 SGHRS, CDR2 YFSETQ. The CDR3 spans 12 residues. CDR3 DNA: TGCGCCAGCAGCTTGGACAGCCAGGCCCAGTACTTC. It translates to CASSLDSQAQYF.

Comments on this clone: One junction end does not reproduce the germline sequence, and a read error may be involved. The J gene is TRBJ1-5, the V gene TRBV6-5; 7 nucleotides match TRBD1. The CDR3 has 13 amino acids. CDR1 is MNHEY, CDR2 SVGAGI, per germline. The CDR3 region has the DNA TGTGCCGGCAGACAGGGTTATAATCAGCCCCAGCATTTT. This translates into CAGRQGYNQPQHF.

The V call is TRBV7-9, the J call TRBJ2-3; TRBD2 agrees at 7 bases. Germline loops: CDR1 SEHNR, CDR2 FQNEAQ (reference sequence). This CDR3 has 16 residues. Trimming at V came to 2 bases and at J to 0 bases, leaving 5 bases not matched to a gene. The CDR3, as DNA: TGTGCCAGCAGCTTATTGGAACTAGCGAGCACAGATACGCAGTATTTT. Its translation: CASSLLELASTDTQYF.

The chain employs TRBV5-1 and TRBJ1-1; TRBD1 might be the D (5 bases). This CDR3 has 14 amino acids. The V gene lost 0 bases and the J gene lost 1 base, with 7 bases spanning the gap. Germline values: CDR1 SGHRS, CDR2 YFSETQ. The CDR3 sequence is CASSLVTGNTEAFF. The DNA for the CDR3 is TGCGCCAGCAGCTTGGTCACAGGGAACACTGAAGCTTTCTTT.

As DNA, the CDR3 is TGTGCCAGCAGCCCCCCGAACAGTGTCGGTAATGAAAAACTGTTTTTT. Translation gives CASSPPNSVGNEKLFF. The J gene is TRBJ1-4, the V gene TRBV7-9; the D is unclear. This CDR3 is 16 amino acids long. Trimming shortened V by 5 bases and J by 4 bases, and 17 bases separated the two germline ends. The V gene's germline CDR1 is SEHNR and CDR2 FQNEAQ (reference sequence).

V usage is TRBV7-2 and J usage is TRBJ1-4; TRBD1 aligns across 7 bases. The V gene end was trimmed by 3 bases and the J gene end by 5 bases; junction bases not matched to a gene: 12. From germline, CDR1 is SGHTA and CDR2 FQGNSA. CDR3 length: 17 amino acids. CDR3 loop: CASSFPSGAGGNEKLFF. CDR3 coding DNA: TGTGCCAGCAGCTTCCCCTCCGGCGCAGGGGGAAATGAAAAACTGTTTTTT. The whole variable domain, remainder taken from reference TRBV7-2 and TRBJ1-4, is GAGVSQSPSNKVTEKGKDVELRCDPISGHTALYWYRQSLGQGLEFLIYFQGNSAPDKSGLPSDRFSAERTGGSVSTLTIQRTQQEDSAVYLCASSFPSGAGGNEKLFFGSGTQLSVL.

The V call is TRBV14, the J call TRBJ2-7, with a tentative D call TRBD2 (7 bases). CDR3 size: 15 residues. CDR1 is SGHDN, CDR2 FVKESK, per germline. V was pared by 5 bases and J by 7 bases, with 21 bases between. This CDR3 is CASSELAGATKEQYF. The CDR3 bases are TGTGCCAGCAGCGAGCTGGCGGGGGCTACGAAAGAGCAGTACTTC.

The chain has TRBV5-6 and TRBJ2-2, with D possibly being TRBD2 (5 bases). The CDR3 extends over 14 amino acids. V lost 5 bases to trimming and J lost 5 bases, with 13 bases between them. CDR1 SGHDT and CDR2 YYEEEE come from the germline V gene. The CDR3 loop reads CASRLMSGTGELFF. In DNA, the CDR3 is TGTGCCAGCAGATTAATGAGCGGAACCGGGGAGCTGTTTTTT.

This clone has a handful of counts. The V gene is TRBV18, the J gene TRBJ2-1; 7 nucleotides align to TRBD2. The J segment lost 6 bases and the V segment lost 3 bases, leaving 5 bases of the junction unmatched. Germline loops: CDR1 KGHSH, CDR2 LQKENI. CDR3 length: 14 amino acids. CDR3: CASSPFGGSNEQFF. The CDR3 bases are TGTGCCAGCTCACCTTTCGGGGGGAGCAATGAGCAGTTCTTC.

This clone was seen many times. The V and J genes are TRBV6-6 and TRBJ2-2; D is unclear. Germline CDR1 reads MNHNY; CDR2 reads SVGAGI (reference sequence). V lost 8 bases and J lost 0, with 4 bases in between. The CDR3 is made up of 12 amino acids. The DNA of the CDR3 is TGTGCCAGCCGCGCGAACACCGGGGAGCTGTTTTTT. Protein product: CASRANTGELFF.

This sequence joins TRBV10-1 and TRBJ2-2; D uncertain. V lost 5 bases and J 6 bases, leaving 10 bases between the germline ends. This CDR3 comprises 13 residues. Looked up from germline, CDR1 is WNHNN and CDR2 is SYGVQD (reference sequence). DNA of the CDR3: TGCGCCAGCAGTCCCAACAAAGCCGGGGAGCTGTTTTTT. Protein sequence: CASSPNKAGELFF.

This clone was seen only a few times. This rearrangement joins TRBV6-1 to TRBJ2-7; D is possibly TRBD2 (6 bases). V was shortened by 0 bases and J by 4 bases, with 16 bases between the two germline ends. Germline-derived CDR1 and CDR2 are MNHNS and SASEGT. The CDR3 loop spans 16 amino acids. In DNA form, the CDR3 reads TGTGCCAGCAGTGAAGCGCGGAGGGGAATAAGGTACGAGCAGTACTTC. It specifies CASSEARRGIRYEQYF.

This clone was observed a few times. The chain joins TRBV29-1 to TRBJ2-4; 7 bases line up with TRBD2. The germline V gene has CDR1 SQVTM and CDR2 ANQGSEA. With 5 bases clipped from V and 2 bases from J, the junction kept 6 bases outside the gene matches. This CDR3 is built from 14 residues. The CDR3 DNA reads as TGCAGCGTTCGGGGAGGGCCGACCAAAAACATTCAGTACTTC. Translating gives CSVRGGPTKNIQYF.

The chain has TRBV7-2 and TRBJ1-1; 7 bases agree with TRBD1. Trimming removed 4 bases from V and 6 bases from J; junction bases left unmatched: 8. Germline V gene lookup returns CDR1 SGHTA and CDR2 FQGNSA. The CDR3 length is 14 residues. The CDR3: CASSSGQNFAEAFF. The DNA of the CDR3 is TGTGCCAGCAGCTCGGGACAGAACTTCGCTGAAGCTTTCTTT.

The chain combines TRBV2 with TRBJ1-1, with TRBD1 identical over 9 bases. The CDR3 is made up of 15 amino acids. The germline CDR1 and CDR2 sequences are SNHLY and FYNNEI. J was trimmed by 6 bases and V by 4 bases; bases with no gene match: 9. The DNA for the CDR3 is TGTGCCAGCAGTGCGGACAGGGGAGGGATCGCTGAAGCTTTCTTT. Translating gives CASSADRGGIAEAFF.

This clone was recorded a few times. The CDR3 DNA is TGTGCCAGCAGCGGCGAGGAGGGCGCTGGAAACACCATATATTTT. Translating gives CASSGEEGAGNTIYF. The chain uses TRBV6-5 and TRBJ1-3; D not certain. Looked up from germline, CDR1 is MNHEY and CDR2 is SVGAGI. Trimming took 6 bases from V and 2 from J, leaving 14 bases between them. The CDR3 length is 15 residues.

This chain links TRBV11-3 with TRBJ1-1; 10 nucleotides line up with TRBD1. With 4 bases clipped from V and 3 bases from J, the junction kept 5 bases outside the gene matches. CDR1 and CDR2 (germline): SGHNT, YENEEA. CDR3 length equals 15 residues. As DNA, the CDR3 is TGTGCCAGCAGCTCAGGACAGGGGGGTTACACTGAAGCTTTCTTT. Its protein product is CASSSGQGGYTEAFF.

The rearrangement uses TRBV4-1 and TRBJ1-2; D possibly corresponds to TRBD1 (5 bases). The CDR3 contains 14 residues. V was shortened by 1 base and J by 3 bases, with 9 bases between the two germline ends. Germline V CDR1 and CDR2: MGHRA, YSYEKL. This CDR3 is CASSQGRGDYGYTF. DNA for the CDR3: TGCGCCAGCAGCCAAGGGCGGGGGGACTATGGCTACACCTTC.

This chain joins TRBV29-1 and TRBJ1-4, with D unclear. The CDR3 length is 13 residues. Looked up from germline, CDR1 is SQVTM and CDR2 is ANQGSEA. V lost 4 bases and J 7 bases, leaving 13 bases between the germline ends. CDR3 in amino acids: CSVVEPPGEKLFF. DNA of the CDR3: TGCAGCGTTGTCGAGCCCCCAGGTGAAAAACTGTTTTTT. The full variable domain, rest sourced from reference TRBV29-1 and TRBJ1-4, is SAVISQKPSRDICQRGTSLTIQCQVDSQVTMMFWYRQQPGQSLTLIATANQGSEATYESGFVIDKFPISRPNLTFSTLTVSNMSPEDSSIYLCSVVEPPGEKLFFGSGTQLSVL.

This chain connects TRBV7-9 to TRBJ1-6; 9 nucleotides line up with TRBD1. In germline, CDR1 is SEHNR, CDR2 FQNEAQ (reference sequence). With 4 bases clipped from V and 6 bases from J, the junction kept 1 base outside the gene matches. The CDR3 length is 14 residues. CDR3 DNA: TGTGCCAGCAGCTGGACAGGGGTTAATTCACCCCTCCACTTT. Protein product: CASSWTGVNSPLHF.

The chain joins TRBV18 to TRBJ2-1, with 8 bases that match TRBD2. Germline CDR1 reads KGHSH; CDR2 reads LQKENI. J lost 7 bases, V lost 0 bases, and 8 bases had no gene match. There are 16 residues in the CDR3. The CDR3 loop reads CASSPPSGIRRNEQFF. CDR3 DNA: TGTGCCAGCTCACCACCTAGCGGGATAAGGCGGAATGAGCAGTTCTTC.